This paragraph covers one TCR beta chain sequence. Its antigen is currently unknown. These data belong to a study of vaccination and CD4 T cells after COVID-19. The CDR3 runs to 18 residues. CDR1 is DFQATT, CDR2 SNEGSKA, per germline (reference sequence). V was pared by 0 bases and J by 2 bases, with 22 bases between. Cultured CD4+ T cell DNA was sequenced using the Oncomine TCR Beta short-read assay. Extraction of genomic DNA was performed on cultured CD4+ T cells. One entry per CDR3 protein, called by TCRdb with MiXCR from the PCR reads. The sample holds approximately 10,000 distinct CDR3 sequences, 53% seen once. The sample's treatment: roughly ten-day PBMC culture with coronavirus spike peptide pools or control peptides (ViraFEST assay).

The sample was CD4+ T cells from blood, cultured in vitro. This TCR was recovered from a human donor who had recovered from COVID-19. This chain links TRBV20-1 with TRBJ2-5, with D perhaps matching TRBD2 (7 bases). The CDR3 bases are TGCAGTGCTAGAGAGGGGGGGGCAGGTCTGGGGCTACAAGAGACCCAGTACTTC. Protein: CSAREGGAGLGLQETQYF.